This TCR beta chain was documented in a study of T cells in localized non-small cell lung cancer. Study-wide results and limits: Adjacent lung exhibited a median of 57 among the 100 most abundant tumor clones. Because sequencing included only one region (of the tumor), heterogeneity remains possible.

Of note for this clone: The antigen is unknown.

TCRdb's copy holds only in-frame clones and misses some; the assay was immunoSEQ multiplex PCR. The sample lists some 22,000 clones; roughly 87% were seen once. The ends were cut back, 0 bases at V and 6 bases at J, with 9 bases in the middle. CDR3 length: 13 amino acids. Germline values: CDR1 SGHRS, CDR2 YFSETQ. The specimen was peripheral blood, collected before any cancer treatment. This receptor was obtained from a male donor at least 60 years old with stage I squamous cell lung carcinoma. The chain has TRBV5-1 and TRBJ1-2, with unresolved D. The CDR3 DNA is TGCGCCAGCAGCTTGGTGGGAGTGAATGGCTACACCTTC. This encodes CASSLVGVNGYTF.